This T cell receptor beta chain was found in a study of T cell responses to AZD1222 COVID-19 vaccine. Per the germline V gene, CDR1 is SEHNR and CDR2 is FQNEAQ (reference sequence). V was trimmed by 5 bases and J by 0 bases, leaving 16 bases between them. The CDR3 contains 16 residues. Generated by immunoSEQ multiplex PCR, the TCRdb table keeps only in-frame clones and is missing some. The table lists approximately 150,000 clones, 80% to 90% of them singletons. The clonotype was recovered from an adult in good health. The rearrangement uses TRBV7-9 and TRBJ1-1; the D is unclear. Sequenced material: peripheral blood, taken on day 0 of AZD1222 vaccination. The CDR3 DNA reads as TGTGCCAGCAGCCGCGGCGGGGTACGGGTGAACACTGAAGCTTTCTTT. Its translation is CASSRGGVRVNTEAFF.